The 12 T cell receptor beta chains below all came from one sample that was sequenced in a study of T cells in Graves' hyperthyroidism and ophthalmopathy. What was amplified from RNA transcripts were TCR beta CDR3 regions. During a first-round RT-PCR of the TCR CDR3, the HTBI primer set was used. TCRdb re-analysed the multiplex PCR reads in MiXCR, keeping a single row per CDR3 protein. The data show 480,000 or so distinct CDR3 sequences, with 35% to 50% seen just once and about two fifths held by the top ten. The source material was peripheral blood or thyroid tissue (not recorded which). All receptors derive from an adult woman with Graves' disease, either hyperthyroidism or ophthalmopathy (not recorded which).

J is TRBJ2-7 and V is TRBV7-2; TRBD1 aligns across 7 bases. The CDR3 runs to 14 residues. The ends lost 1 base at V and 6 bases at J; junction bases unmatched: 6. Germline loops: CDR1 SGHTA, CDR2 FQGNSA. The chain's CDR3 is CASSLGLPGGEQYF. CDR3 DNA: TGTGCCAGCAGCTTAGGTTTGCCAGGGGGCGAGCAGTACTTC. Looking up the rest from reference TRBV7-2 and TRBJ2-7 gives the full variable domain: GAGVSQSPSNKVTEKGKDVELRCDPISGHTALYWYRQSLGQGLEFLIYFQGNSAPDKSGLPSDRFSAERTGGSVSTLTIQRTQQEDSAVYLCASSLGLPGGEQYFGPGTRLTVT.

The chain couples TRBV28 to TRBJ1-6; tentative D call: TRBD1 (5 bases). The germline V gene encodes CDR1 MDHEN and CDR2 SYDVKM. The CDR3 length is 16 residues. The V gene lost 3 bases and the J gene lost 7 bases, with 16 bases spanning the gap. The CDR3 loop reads CASSLSQGAGNSPLHF. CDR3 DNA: TGTGCCAGCAGTTTGTCCCAAGGGGCTGGCAATTCACCCCTCCACTTT.

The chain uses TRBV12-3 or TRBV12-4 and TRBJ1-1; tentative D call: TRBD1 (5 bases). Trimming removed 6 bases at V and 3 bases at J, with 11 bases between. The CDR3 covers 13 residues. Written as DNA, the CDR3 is TGTGCCAGCAGGTCGATAGGGGACACTGAAGCTTTCTTT. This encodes CASRSIGDTEAFF.

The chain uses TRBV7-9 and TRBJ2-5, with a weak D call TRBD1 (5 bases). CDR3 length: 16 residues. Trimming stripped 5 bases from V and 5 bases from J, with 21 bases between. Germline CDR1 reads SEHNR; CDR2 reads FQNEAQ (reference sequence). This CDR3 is CASSTRQTRFLETQYF. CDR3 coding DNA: TGTGCCAGCAGCACCAGACAGACCCGCTTCTTGGAGACCCAGTACTTC.

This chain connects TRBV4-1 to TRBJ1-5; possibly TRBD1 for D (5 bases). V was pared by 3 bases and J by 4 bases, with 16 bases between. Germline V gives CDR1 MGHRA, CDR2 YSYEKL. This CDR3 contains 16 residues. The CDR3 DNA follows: TGCGCCAGCAGCCACCACGGGGCGAGCACGAATCAGCCCCAGCATTTT. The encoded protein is CASSHHGASTNQPQHF.

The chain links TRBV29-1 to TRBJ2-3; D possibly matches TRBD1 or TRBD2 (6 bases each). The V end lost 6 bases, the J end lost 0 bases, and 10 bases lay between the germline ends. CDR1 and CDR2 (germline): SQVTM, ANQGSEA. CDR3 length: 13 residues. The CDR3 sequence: CSVTGASTDTQYF. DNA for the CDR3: TGCAGCGTGACGGGGGCTAGCACAGATACGCAGTATTTT.

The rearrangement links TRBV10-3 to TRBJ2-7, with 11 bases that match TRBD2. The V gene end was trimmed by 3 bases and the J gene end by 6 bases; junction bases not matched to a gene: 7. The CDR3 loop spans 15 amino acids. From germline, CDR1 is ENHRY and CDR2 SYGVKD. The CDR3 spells CAISDVAGGPSEQYF. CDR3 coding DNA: TGTGCCATCAGTGATGTAGCGGGAGGGCCTAGCGAGCAGTACTTC.

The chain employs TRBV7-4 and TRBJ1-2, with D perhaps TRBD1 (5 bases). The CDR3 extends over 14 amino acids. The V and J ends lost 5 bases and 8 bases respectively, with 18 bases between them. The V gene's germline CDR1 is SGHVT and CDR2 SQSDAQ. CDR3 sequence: CASSPPSGQGGYTF. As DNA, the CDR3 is TGTGCCAGCAGCCCACCCTCAGGGCAGGGAGGCTACACCTTC.

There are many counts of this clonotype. The CDR3 reads CASSPKSRNQPQHF. In DNA, the CDR3 is TGTGCCAGCAGCCCAAAGTCCAGAAATCAGCCCCAGCATTTT. The chain combines TRBV7-2 with TRBJ1-5; D unresolved. This CDR3 has 14 amino acids. Deletions cut 5 bases from V and 4 bases from J, with 12 bases between. Germline values: CDR1 SGHTA, CDR2 FQGNSA.

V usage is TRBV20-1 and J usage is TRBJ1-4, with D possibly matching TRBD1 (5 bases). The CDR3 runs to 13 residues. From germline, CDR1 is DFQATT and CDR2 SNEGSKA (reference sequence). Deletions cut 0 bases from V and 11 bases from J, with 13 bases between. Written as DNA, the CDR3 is TGCAGTGCTAGAGATGGGGAAAGGGGCAAACTGTTTTTT. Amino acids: CSARDGERGKLFF.

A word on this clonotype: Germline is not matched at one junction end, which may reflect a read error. In DNA form, the CDR3 reads TGCAGCGTTGAGGGACCCCATCGGAAGGAGCAGAACTTC. Its protein product is CSVEGPHRKEQNF. The V gene is TRBV29-1, the J gene TRBJ2-7, with D perhaps given as TRBD1 or TRBD2 (5 bases each). CDR3 size: 13 residues. From germline, CDR1 is SQVTM and CDR2 ANQGSEA.

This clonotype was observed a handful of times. CDR3 loop: CASSQRLYTGELFF. The CDR3 DNA reads as TGTGCCAGCAGCCAACGACTGTACACCGGGGAGCTGTTTTTT. This chain links TRBV3-2 with TRBJ2-2. TRBV3-2 is listed as a pseudogene. This CDR3 is built from 14 residues.